These T cell receptor beta chains were read from a single sample in a study of blood T cell repertoires in COVID-19. Sequencing was performed with immunoSEQ multiplex PCR; in TCRdb, only in-frame clones are kept and a portion is missing. This sample carries 20,000 to 25,000 clones, roughly 89% of them seen once, and the ten largest clones take roughly 4.2%. Sequenced sample: peripheral blood. The receptors shown here come from a human donor in a cohort sampled during active COVID-19. Each CDR3 is given with its conserved first and last residue. D genes are given only for firm matches. The size field is filled for only some rows; it gives once, few, many or a size class.

once	TRBV27	TRBJ1-4	-	TGTGCCAGCATAGATACAGGCGCAACTAATGAAAAACTGTTTTTT	CASIDTGATNEKLFF
-	TRBV14	TRBJ1-6	-	TGTGCCAGCAGCCAAGATCACCCTGGCACTAATTCACCCCTCCACTTT	CASSQDHPGTNSPLHF
-	TRBV28	TRBJ1-1	-	TGTGCCAGCTCTAGGGGTTTGAACACTGAAGCTTTCTTT	CASSRGLNTEAFF
-	TRBV4-1	TRBJ2-5	TRBD2	TGCGCCAGCAGCCAAAATAGCGGGATCCAAGAGACCCAGTACTTC	CASSQNSGIQETQYF
-	TRBV7-2	TRBJ1-1	-	TGTGCCAGCAGCTTAATAAGCCGGGAAGCTTTCTTT	CASSLISREAFF
-	TRBV5-1	TRBJ2-5	-	TGCGCCAGCAGCCCACGGGAAGCGGGCATAAAGACCCAGTACTTC	CASSPREAGIKTQYF
once	TRBV29-1	TRBJ2-1	TRBD2	TGCAGCGTCGCCGGACTAGCGGGGGGGCCTAGTAATGAGCAGTTCTTC	CSVAGLAGGPSNEQFF
-	TRBV11-3	TRBJ2-5	TRBD2	TGTGCCAGCAGCCCCCCGGGACTAGCCTACCAAGAGACCCAGTACTTC	CASSPPGLAYQETQYF
-	TRBV7-6	TRBJ2-2	TRBD2	TGTGCCAGCAGCTTGTTTGGGACGGGGGGGAACACCGGGGAGCTGTTTTTT	CASSLFGTGGNTGELFF
-	TRBV19	TRBJ1-1	-	TGTGCCAGTAGTATCAGGGGAGCTAACACTGAAGCTTTCTTT	CASSIRGANTEAFF
-	TRBV6-2/TRBV6-3	TRBJ1-2	TRBD1	TGTGCCAGCAGTTACTCGACAGGGGGCCGTCATGGCTACACCTTC	CASSYSTGGRHGYTF
-	TRBV7-2	TRBJ2-1	TRBD2	TGTGCCAGCAGAGACCGACTAGCGGATAACAATGAGCAGTTCTTC	CASRDRLADNNEQFF
-	TRBV5-8	TRBJ2-1	TRBD1	TGTGCCAGCAATACAGGGGTCTTCTACAATGAGCAGTTCTTC	CASNTGVFYNEQFF
-	TRBV5-1	TRBJ2-1	-	TGCGCCAGCAGCTTGTATGGGGGGAGCTCCTACAATGAGCAGTTCTTC	CASSLYGGSSYNEQFF
-	TRBV24-1	TRBJ2-5	-	TGTGCCACCAGTGATTTTCAGCGGGACCAAGAGACCCAGTACTTC	CATSDFQRDQETQYF
-	TRBV2	TRBJ1-4	-	TGTGCCGGGCAGGGTACAACTAATGAAAAACTGTTTTTT	CAGQGTTNEKLFF
-	TRBV20-1	TRBJ2-1	TRBD1	TGCAGTGCTAGTAGGACGGGACAGAACTATTACAATGAGCAGTTCTTC	CSASRTGQNYYNEQFF
-	TRBV5-1	TRBJ1-2	TRBD1	TGCGCCAGCAGCGCCGGGACAGGGAGTTTCTATGGCTACACCTTC	CASSAGTGSFYGYTF
once	TRBV6-5	TRBJ2-3	-	TGTGCCAGCGCCGAGGCGACAGCCACAACAGATACGCAGTATTTT	CASAEATATTDTQYF
-	TRBV6-6	TRBJ1-2	TRBD1	TGTGCCAGCAGTCCCGGGACAGGGCTGGACTATGGCTACACCTTC	CASSPGTGLDYGYTF
-	TRBV4-3	TRBJ1-1	-	TGCGCCAGCAGCCAAGACCGTCAGATGAAGACTGAAGCTTTCTTT	CASSQDRQMKTEAFF
once	TRBV5-8	TRBJ1-1	TRBD1	TGTGCCAGCAGCCCAGGTCGTGTACAGGGGGCGTACACTGAAGCTTTCTTT	CASSPGRVQGAYTEAFF
once	TRBV4-1	TRBJ1-2	TRBD1	TGCGCCAGCAGCACCTTTATAGGACAGGGGTACTATGGCTACACCTTC	CASSTFIGQGYYGYTF
-	TRBV2	TRBJ1-2	-	TGTGCCAGCAGTGATTCACAGGGATTCTATGGCTACACCTTC	CASSDSQGFYGYTF
-	TRBV7-2	TRBJ2-1	-	TGTGCCAGCAGCTTAAAGGCTTCACTATCCTACAATGAGCAGTTCTTC	CASSLKASLSYNEQFF
-	TRBV18	TRBJ1-5	TRBD1	TGTGCCAGCTCGGCCGGGACAGGCAACAATCAGCCCCAGCATTTT	CASSAGTGNNQPQHF
-	TRBV7-2	TRBJ2-1	TRBD2	TGTGCCAGCAGCGAATACTGGACTAGCGGGGGGACGTACAATGAGCAGTTCTTC	CASSEYWTSGGTYNEQFF
-	TRBV29-1	TRBJ2-3	-	TGCAGCGTAGCAGGGTTCACAGATACGCAGTATTTT	CSVAGFTDTQYF
-	TRBV6-2/TRBV6-3	TRBJ2-7	-	TGTGCCAGCAGTTCCGCTCGGTACGAGCAGTACTTC	CASSSARYEQYF
-	TRBV20-1	TRBJ2-1	TRBD2	TGCAGTGCTACTCCTAGCGGTGAGCAGTTCTTC	CSATPSGEQFF
-	TRBV5-1	TRBJ2-3	TRBD2	TGCGCCAGCAGTGGGGGCTCCGGGACTAGCGGGAGTTGGGGCGTGACAGATACGCAGTATTTT	CASSGGSGTSGSWGVTDTQYF
-	TRBV29-1	TRBJ2-1	TRBD2	TGCAGCGTTGAGAAGCTCCTAGCGGGAGGTCGTAATGAGCAGTTCTTC	CSVEKLLAGGRNEQFF
-	TRBV6-5	TRBJ2-7	TRBD2	TGTGCCAGCAGTAGGACTAGCGGGGCCTCCTACGAGCAGTACTTC	CASSRTSGASYEQYF
few	TRBV7-3	TRBJ1-1	TRBD1	TGTGCCAGCAGCCCAGGGACAGGCGGCGGGGCTTTCTTT	CASSPGTGGGAFF
-	TRBV12-3/TRBV12-4	TRBJ1-5	TRBD1	TGTGCCAGCAGGACAGGGATTCAGCCCCAGCATTTT	CASRTGIQPQHF
-	TRBV3-1/TRBV3-2	TRBJ1-1	-	TGTGCCAGCAGCCAAGGGGGGGGGACGAACACTGAAGCTTTCTTT	CASSQGGGTNTEAFF
-	TRBV3-1/TRBV3-2	TRBJ1-6	-	TGTGCCAGCAGCCAAGAGGGCCTGATCAATTCACCCCTCCACTTT	CASSQEGLINSPLHF
once	TRBV14	TRBJ2-1	TRBD2	TGTGCCAGCAGCCCCAGCGGGGGGGGCTATAATGAGCAGTTCTTC	CASSPSGGGYNEQFF
-	TRBV6-6	TRBJ2-4	TRBD1	TGTGCCAGCAGTCCGGACAGGGTGAGGAACCTAGCCAAAAACATTCAGTACTTC	CASSPDRVRNLAKNIQYF
-	TRBV28	TRBJ2-7	TRBD1	TGTGCCAGCAGTTTACTGGACAGGGTTTGGGGGGAGTACTTC	CASSLLDRVWGEYF
-	TRBV6-2/TRBV6-3	TRBJ2-1	-	TGTGCCAGCAGTTACGGAGGGACCTACAATGAGCAGTTCTTC	CASSYGGTYNEQFF
-	TRBV6-5	TRBJ2-2	TRBD1	TGTGCCACTGCTCGGACAGGCAACGCCGGGGAGCTGTTTTTT	CATARTGNAGELFF
-	TRBV15	TRBJ1-6	-	TGTGCCACCAGCAAAAAAGGGGCCTTATCACCCCTCCACTTT	CATSKKGALSPLHF
-	TRBV7-9	TRBJ2-5	TRBD2	TGTGCCAGCAGCCTAGGACTAGCGGGGACCCAAGAGACCCAGTACTTC	CASSLGLAGTQETQYF
once	TRBV4-2	TRBJ2-5	TRBD1	TGTGCCAGCAGCCAAGACCTGCCGACAGGGCGGTACCAAGAGACCCAGTACTTC	CASSQDLPTGRYQETQYF
-	TRBV7-9	TRBJ2-6	TRBD1	TGTGCCAGCAGCTCGGGACAGTCCTCGGGCGGGGCCAACGTCCTGACTTTC	CASSSGQSSGGANVLTF
-	TRBV4-1	TRBJ1-3	TRBD1	TGCGCCAGCAGCCAACGACAGGGAGGATCTGGAAACACCATATATTTT	CASSQRQGGSGNTIYF
-	TRBV9	TRBJ1-2	-	TGTGCCAGCACTCGAGCCCCTGGGGTGGGGGCTGATGGCTACACCTTC	CASTRAPGVGADGYTF
once	TRBV7-9	TRBJ2-1	TRBD2	TGTGCCAGCAGCTTAATAAGCGGGAGGGGGAATGAGCAGTTCTTC	CASSLISGRGNEQFF
-	TRBV6-4	TRBJ1-1	-	TGTGCCAGCAGCCGACCGCACAGAGGGGCTTTCTTT	CASSRPHRGAFF
once	TRBV27	TRBJ1-2	-	TGTGCCAGCAGTTTAGTACAGGGCCCTAACTATGGCTACACCTTC	CASSLVQGPNYGYTF
-	TRBV7-9	TRBJ2-2	-	TGTGCCAGCACCGCAGGGGGGTTCACCGGGGAGCTGTTTTTT	CASTAGGFTGELFF
-	TRBV12-3/TRBV12-4	TRBJ2-7	-	TGTGCCAGCATGGCGGACTCCTACGAGCAGTACTTC	CASMADSYEQYF
-	TRBV28	TRBJ1-2	TRBD1	TGTGCCAGCAACACGGGACAGCTGCCTCAGGGCTACACCTTC	CASNTGQLPQGYTF
-	TRBV6-5	TRBJ1-2	TRBD1	TGTGCCAGCATGACAGGGGGTGGCTACACCTTC	CASMTGGGYTF